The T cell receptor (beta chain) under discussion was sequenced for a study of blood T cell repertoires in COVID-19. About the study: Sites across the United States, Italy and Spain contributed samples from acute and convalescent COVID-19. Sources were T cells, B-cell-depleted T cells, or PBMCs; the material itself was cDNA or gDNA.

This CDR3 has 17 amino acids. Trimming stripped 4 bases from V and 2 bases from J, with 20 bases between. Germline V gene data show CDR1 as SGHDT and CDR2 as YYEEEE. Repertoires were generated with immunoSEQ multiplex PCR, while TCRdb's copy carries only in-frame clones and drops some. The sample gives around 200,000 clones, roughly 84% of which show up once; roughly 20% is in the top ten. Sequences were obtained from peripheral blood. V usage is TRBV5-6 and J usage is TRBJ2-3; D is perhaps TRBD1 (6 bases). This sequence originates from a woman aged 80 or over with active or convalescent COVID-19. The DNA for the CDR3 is TGTGCCAGCAGCCAGGGGTTCCCCGGGGTCTTCACAGATACGCAGTATTTT. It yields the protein CASSQGFPGVFTDTQYF.